Each of the 19 T cell receptor beta chains below was sequenced from the same sample in a study of T cell repertoires in aging, cancer and after chemotherapy. A mixed TRB-A/B primer pool amplified rearranged TRB by multiplex touch-down PCR. TCRdb independently ran MiXCR on the multiplex PCR reads; one entry per CDR3 protein. The sample shows 8,000 to 9,500 distinct CDR3 sequences, around a third of them seen only once. The template was genomic DNA from peripheral blood, not RNA. Sample: blood. These receptors originate from a human donor in good health.

This clonotype was seen only a few times. The chain links TRBV19 to TRBJ1-1; a weak D match, TRBD1 (6 bases). This CDR3 spans 14 amino acids. Germline V gene data show CDR1 as LNHDA and CDR2 as SQIVND (reference sequence). The V end lost 3 bases, the J end lost 5 bases, and 13 bases lay between the germline ends. The CDR3 here is CASSIGGGRTEAFF. CDR3 bases: TGTGCCAGTAGTATTGGCGGGGGCAGGACTGAAGCTTTCTTT.

This clonotype was counted a few times. The chain carries TRBV7-2 and TRBJ2-2; D unclear. This CDR3 is built from 16 residues. Germline values: CDR1 SGHTA, CDR2 FQGNSA. V was pared by 1 base and J by 6 bases, with 15 bases between. Here the CDR3 reads CASSLVSLPGPGELFF. The CDR3 DNA sequence: TGTGCCAGCAGCTTAGTCTCGCTCCCCGGCCCCGGGGAGCTGTTTTTT.

The chain uses TRBV6-2 or TRBV6-3 and TRBJ1-5; D uncertain. Trimming took 2 bases from V and 3 from J, leaving 8 bases between them. The CDR3 has 14 amino acids. Looked up from germline, CDR1 is MNHEY and CDR2 is SVGEGT. In DNA, the CDR3 is TGTGCCAGCAGTTACAACCGGTACAATCAGCCCCAGCATTTT. This codes for CASSYNRYNQPQHF.

This clonotype occurred a few times. The V call is TRBV6-1, the J call TRBJ2-2; unclear D gene. Trimming removed 2 bases from V and 1 base from J, with 11 bases in between. This CDR3 has 16 residues. Germline V CDR1 and CDR2: MNHNS, SASEGT. The CDR3 nucleotides are TGTGCCAGCAGTGAAAAGGCTTGGGTGAACACCGGGGAGCTGTTTTTT. The encoded protein is CASSEKAWVNTGELFF.

The chain couples TRBV20-1 to TRBJ1-3, with D unresolved. V was trimmed by 6 bases and J by 0 bases, leaving 6 bases between them. CDR3 size: 12 residues. Germline-derived CDR1 and CDR2 are DFQATT and SNEGSKA (reference sequence). CDR3: CSASSSGNTIYF. The CDR3 DNA sequence: TGCAGTGCCTCCAGCTCTGGAAACACCATATATTTT.

The V call is TRBV4-2, the J call TRBJ2-7; D not resolved. The germline V and J ends were trimmed by 0 bases and 2 bases, with 8 bases remaining between them. This CDR3 has 14 amino acids. Germline-derived CDR1 and CDR2 are LGHNA and YNFKEQ. CDR3 DNA: TGTGCCAGCAGCCAAGATCAAGGGACCTACGAGCAGTACTTC. This gives the protein CASSQDQGTYEQYF.

CDR3 DNA sequence: TGTGCCAGCAGGCGAGGGATTAATGAAAAACTGTTTTTT. Translation gives CASRRGINEKLFF. The J gene is TRBJ1-4, the V gene TRBV7-2; D gene unclear. The V end lost 6 bases, the J end lost 4 bases, and 9 bases lay between the germline ends. Germline V gene data show CDR1 as SGHTA and CDR2 as FQGNSA. The CDR3 consists of 13 residues.

The chain employs TRBV7-3 and TRBJ1-2; 10 nucleotides align to TRBD1. J lost 7 bases, V lost 5 bases, and 4 bases had no gene match. The CDR3 spans 13 residues. CDR1 and CDR2 from the germline V gene are SGHTA and FQGTGA. The CDR3 protein is CASSVGTGAGYTF. CDR3 bases: TGTGCCAGCAGCGTGGGGACAGGGGCTGGCTACACCTTC.

The V call is TRBV5-6, the J call TRBJ2-6, with a tentative D call TRBD1 (5 bases). CDR3 length: 15 residues. V lost 5 bases and J 0 bases, leaving 9 bases between the germline ends. Germline V CDR1 and CDR2: SGHDT, YYEEEE. The CDR3 loop is CASSPGLSGANVLTF. The CDR3 bases are TGTGCCAGCAGTCCAGGGCTCTCTGGGGCCAACGTCCTGACTTTC. Variable domain in full (rest from reference TRBV5-6 and TRBJ2-6): DAGVTQSPTHLIKTRGQQVTLRCSPKSGHDTVSWYQQALGQGPQFIFQYYEEEERQRGNFPDRFSGHQFPNYSSELNVNALLLGDSALYLCASSPGLSGANVLTFGAGSRLTVL.

The chain employs TRBV4-1 and TRBJ2-1, with D perhaps TRBD1 (5 bases). Germline CDR1 reads MGHRA; CDR2 reads YSYEKL. Trimming left V 2 bases short and J 13 bases short, with 18 bases between. CDR3 length: 14 amino acids. The DNA of the CDR3 is TGCGCCAGCAGCCAACCAGGGCAGGGCTGGCGACAGTTCTTC. It specifies CASSQPGQGWRQFF.

The chain joins TRBV6-5 to TRBJ2-7, with TRBD1 matching over 8 bases. Looked up from germline, CDR1 is MNHEY and CDR2 is SVGAGI. The CDR3 is made up of 11 amino acids. V was clipped by 9 bases and J by 7 bases; unmatched bases: 5. In nucleotides, the CDR3 is TGTGCCAGTCAGGGGGCTAGTGAGCAGTACTTC. Amino acid sequence: CASQGASEQYF.

This clonotype is a singleton in its sample. The J gene is TRBJ1-2, the V gene TRBV4-1; D remains ambiguous. Germline V gene lookup returns CDR1 MGHRA and CDR2 YSYEKL. CDR3 length: 11 residues. Trimming pared 0 bases from V and 13 bases from J, leaving 9 bases between. The CDR3 loop reads CASSQDRVLTF. The CDR3 nucleotides read TGCGCCAGCAGCCAAGATAGGGTACTCACCTTC.

The CDR3 bases are TGTGCCAGCAGTGACAGAGGGAATGCTTTCTTT. It is translated as CASSDRGNAFF. The chain carries TRBV28 and TRBJ1-1; maybe TRBD1 (5 bases). CDR3 length: 11 residues. Per germline, CDR1 MDHEN and CDR2 SYDVKM. V shed 5 bases and J shed 11 bases, with 12 bases lying between them. Drawing the rest from reference TRBV28 and TRBJ1-1, the complete variable domain is DVKVTQSSRYLVKRTGEKVFLECVQDMDHENMFWYRQDPGLGLRLIYFSYDVKMKEKGDIPEGYSVSREKKERFSLILESASTNQTSMYLCASSDRGNAFFGQGTRLTVV.

The chain links TRBV12-5 to TRBJ2-3, with D uncertain. From germline, CDR1 is LGHNT and CDR2 FRNRAP. The CDR3 extends over 13 amino acids. CDR3 loop: CSSSPGGDGTQYF. CDR3 nucleotides: TGTTCCAGCAGCCCAGGTGGCGACGGTACGCAGTATTTT.

This clonotype was detected only once. The chain is built from TRBV29-1 and TRBJ1-2, with a possible D match to TRBD1 (5 bases). CDR3 size: 12 residues. Germline loops: CDR1 SQVTM, CDR2 ANQGSEA. V shed 4 bases and J shed 3 bases, with 9 bases lying between them. This CDR3 reads CSVGGGDYGYTF. In nucleotides, the CDR3 is TGCAGCGTTGGTGGGGGAGACTATGGCTACACCTTC.

This clonotype was seen a few times. The rearrangement uses TRBV12-3 or TRBV12-4 and TRBJ2-3, with 10 bases that match TRBD2. The V segment lost 0 bases and the J segment 0 bases; nucleotides outside the gene matches: 3. The CDR3 extends over 17 amino acids. CDR3 loop: CASSLALTSGSTDTQYF. CDR3 sequence (DNA): TGTGCCAGCAGTTTAGCCCTGACTAGCGGGAGCACAGATACGCAGTATTTT.

The genes are TRBV20-1 and TRBJ2-5; 8 bases fit TRBD2. This CDR3 spans 17 amino acids. The germline gives CDR1 DFQATT, CDR2 SNEGSKA (reference sequence). Trimming at V came to 1 base and at J to 2 bases, leaving 12 bases not matched to a gene. The CDR3, as DNA: TGCAGTGCTAGAGTCCCCTGGTTAGCGGGGCCGCAAGAGACCCAGTACTTC. Its protein is CSARVPWLAGPQETQYF.

The V gene is TRBV4-3, the J gene TRBJ2-7, with 8 bases aligning to TRBD1. Looked up from germline, CDR1 is LGHNA and CDR2 is YSLEER. V was clipped by 0 bases and J by 2 bases; unmatched bases: 12. The CDR3 totals 18 residues. CDR3 nucleotide sequence: TGCGCCAGCAGCCAAGAAGGGACAGGCCAACTCAACGCCTACGAGCAGTACTTC. It specifies CASSQEGTGQLNAYEQYF.

This clonotype was detected a few times. The V gene is TRBV5-6, the J gene TRBJ1-2; 8 bases are shared with TRBD1. V lost 0 bases and J lost 7; bases outside the gene matches: 11. Per the germline V gene, CDR1 is SGHDT and CDR2 is YYEEEE. The CDR3 is 16 residues long. CDR3 loop: CASSLGSGGSVGGYTF. The CDR3 nucleotides read TGTGCCAGCAGCTTGGGATCAGGGGGCTCAGTCGGTGGCTACACCTTC.